The 19 T cell receptor beta chains in this list originate from one sample, sequenced in a study of memory CD4+ T cells and cytomegalovirus serostatus (dated by TCRdb to the late 2010s). The library was prepared using the immunoSEQ multiplex PCR assay. The table comes from immuneACCESS by way of TCRdb, which keeps in-frame sequences with V and J called. Part of the clones is missing from these tables; in studies checked, under half for an unresolved V gene and the rest for unknown reasons. The sample contains tens of thousands of clones, approximately 82% of them found a single time. Of the sample, more than 1.5% falls within the top ten clones. A FACSAria II was used to sort memory CD4+ T cells, defined as single viable CD3+CD4+CD8-CD45RO+ cells. Sequencing was carried out using memory CD4+ T cells from blood. The origin of the receptors is an adult in good health and CMV-seronegative.

The chain uses TRBV28 and TRBJ2-3; 10 nucleotides match TRBD2. The germline gives CDR1 MDHEN, CDR2 SYDVKM. J was trimmed by 2 bases and V by 5 bases; bases with no gene match: 7. The CDR3 covers 16 residues. The CDR3 is CASSRYSGGYTDTQYF. The DNA of the CDR3 is TGTGCCAGCAGTCGCTATAGCGGGGGGTACACAGATACGCAGTATTTT.

This chain links TRBV13 with TRBJ2-3, with D hard to call. Trimming stripped 6 bases from V and 2 bases from J, with 9 bases between. CDR1 and CDR2 from the germline V gene are PRHDT and FYEKMQ (reference sequence). The CDR3 spans 13 residues. CDR3: CASSSGVTDTQYF. The CDR3 nucleotides are TGTGCCAGCAGTTCTGGCGTCACAGATACGCAGTATTTT.

The rearrangement links TRBV5-4 to TRBJ2-6; D is unclear. The CDR3 runs to 15 residues. The ends were cut back, 4 bases at V and 4 bases at J, with 12 bases in the middle. CDR1 is SGHNT and CDR2 is YYREEE in the germline V gene (reference sequence). The CDR3: CASSQRASGANVLTF. Here the CDR3 DNA reads TGTGCCAGCAGCCAAAGGGCGTCCGGGGCCAACGTCCTGACTTTC.

The chain couples TRBV10-1 to TRBJ2-3; D uncertain. This CDR3 comprises 13 residues. The V end lost 6 bases, the J end lost 2 bases, and 9 bases lay between the germline ends. The germline gives CDR1 WNHNN, CDR2 SYGVQD (reference sequence). CDR3 loop: CASRNTYTDTQYF. The CDR3 nucleotides read TGCGCCAGCAGAAACACCTACACAGATACGCAGTATTTT.

The V call is TRBV30, the J call TRBJ1-2; tentative D call: TRBD1 (6 bases). Germline CDR1 and CDR2: GTSNPN and SVGIG (reference sequence). The CDR3 consists of 12 residues. V was shortened by 4 bases and J by 8 bases, with 14 bases between the two germline ends. CDR3 DNA sequence: TGTGCCTGGACAGGGGACATGCTGGGCTACACCTTC. It codes for CAWTGDMLGYTF.

The chain combines TRBV5-6 with TRBJ1-5; no definite D call. The CDR3 is 16 amino acids. Germline CDR1 and CDR2: SGHDT and YYEEEE. V was shortened by 1 base and J by 0 bases, with 11 bases between the two germline ends. CDR3 amino acids: CASSLLRDTSNQPQHF. As DNA, the CDR3 is TGTGCCAGCAGCTTGCTCCGAGACACTAGCAATCAGCCCCAGCATTTT.

V is TRBV5-6 and J is TRBJ1-4; D is perhaps TRBD1 (5 bases). V shed 3 bases and J shed 4 bases, with 13 bases lying between them. The CDR3 is 15 residues long. The germline gives CDR1 SGHDT, CDR2 YYEEEE. CDR3 residues: CASSYQGSGNEKLFF. In nucleotides, the CDR3 is TGTGCCAGCAGCTACCAGGGTTCGGGTAATGAAAAACTGTTTTTT. Complete variable domain (other parts from reference TRBV5-6 and TRBJ1-4): DAGVTQSPTHLIKTRGQQVTLRCSPKSGHDTVSWYQQALGQGPQFIFQYYEEEERQRGNFPDRFSGHQFPNYSSELNVNALLLGDSALYLCASSYQGSGNEKLFFGSGTQLSVL.

This clone was recorded only once. The chain uses TRBV29-1 and TRBJ1-2; TRBD1 is a possible D gene (5 bases). The CDR3 has 12 residues. V gave up 6 bases and J gave up 4 bases, with 12 bases separating them. The germline V gene has CDR1 SQVTM and CDR2 ANQGSEA. The CDR3 protein is CSVSGGTYGYTF. CDR3 bases: TGCAGCGTCTCGGGGGGGACCTATGGCTACACCTTC.

The chain carries TRBV6-5 and TRBJ1-4; 7 bases line up with TRBD1. The V gene end was trimmed by 0 bases and the J gene end by 8 bases; junction bases not matched to a gene: 6. Per germline, CDR1 MNHEY and CDR2 SVGAGI. The CDR3 totals 15 residues. The CDR3 DNA is TGTGCCAGCAGTTACTCGGGGACAGTAGGCGAAAAACTGTTTTTT. The encoded protein is CASSYSGTVGEKLFF.

This clone was recorded only once. The CDR3 DNA sequence: TGTGCCAGCAGTTACTCGTTCAGGGATAATTCACCCCTCCACTTT. Protein sequence: CASSYSFRDNSPLHF. This chain joins TRBV6-6 and TRBJ1-6, with a tentative D call TRBD1 (5 bases). Germline V CDR1 and CDR2: MNHNY, SVGAGI (reference sequence). Trimming removed 0 bases from V and 5 bases from J, with 8 bases in between. The CDR3 is 15 amino acids.

The chain links TRBV6-5 to TRBJ1-5, with D possibly being TRBD1 (5 bases). Germline V lookup: CDR1 MNHEY, CDR2 SVGAGI. The length of the CDR3 is 13 residues. The V and J ends lost 7 bases and 3 bases respectively, with 10 bases between them. This CDR3 is CASTRQPNQPQHF. CDR3 DNA sequence: TGTGCCAGCACCCGACAGCCCAATCAGCCCCAGCATTTT.

The rearrangement uses TRBV7-6 and TRBJ2-7; D perhaps matches TRBD2 (7 bases). In germline, CDR1 is SGHVS, CDR2 FNYEAQ. Trimming cost V 5 bases and J 6 bases, with 17 bases left between them. The CDR3 covers 14 residues. CDR3: CASSPQQGGSEQYF. The CDR3 DNA reads as TGTGCCAGCAGCCCACAACAGGGAGGGAGCGAGCAGTACTTC.

This clone was observed a few times. The chain is built from TRBV7-2 and TRBJ1-5; D remains unclear. This CDR3 spans 15 amino acids. V dropped 2 bases and J dropped 3 bases, with 11 bases sitting between them. CDR1 and CDR2 (germline): SGHTA, FQGNSA. DNA of the CDR3: TGTGCCAGCAGCTTAAGTCGGTCAGTCAATCAGCCCCAGCATTTT. Its protein product is CASSLSRSVNQPQHF.

The genes are TRBV18 and TRBJ1-1; no definite D call. Germline V gene sequence: CDR1 KGHSH, CDR2 LQKENI. Deletions cut 2 bases from V and 2 bases from J, with 6 bases between. The CDR3 runs 13 residues. The DNA of the CDR3 is TGTGCCAGCTCACCAGAGTCTAACACTGAAGCTTTCTTT. It yields the protein CASSPESNTEAFF. The full variable domain, completed using reference TRBV18 and TRBJ1-1, is NAGVMQNPRHLVRRRGQEARLRCSPMKGHSHVYWYRQLPEEGLKFMVYLQKENIIDESGMPKERFSAEFPKEGPSILRIQQVVRGDSAAYFCASSPESNTEAFFGQGTRLTVV.

This clone was observed a handful of times. V gene TRBV7-9 combines with J gene TRBJ1-1, with no clear D. The CDR3 consists of 14 residues. V lost 3 bases, J lost 1 base, and 9 bases lay in between. Germline V gene lookup returns CDR1 SEHNR and CDR2 FQNEAQ (reference sequence). CDR3 DNA sequence: TGTGCCAGCAGCTTTGGAGGGAGGAACACTGAAGCTTTCTTT. Translated: CASSFGGRNTEAFF.

This chain joins TRBV13 and TRBJ1-1; no clear D. The CDR3 covers 13 residues. Germline CDR1 PRHDT, CDR2 FYEKMQ (reference sequence). V lost 5 bases, J lost 1 base, and 8 bases lay in between. The CDR3 region is CASSELTNTEAFF. CDR3 nucleotides: TGTGCCAGCAGCGAGTTGACGAACACTGAAGCTTTCTTT.

This clone was counted between two and nine times. The chain links TRBV7-9 to TRBJ1-1; the match to TRBD1 covers 7 bases. This CDR3 is built from 14 residues. V shed 4 bases and J 4 bases; nucleotides not matched to a gene: 6. Germline CDR1 reads SEHNR; CDR2 reads FQNEAQ (reference sequence). The CDR3 DNA sequence: TGTGCCAGCAGCTCGATGAGGGGGCCCACTGAAGCTTTCTTT. Translated, it gives CASSSMRGPTEAFF.

The V gene is TRBV5-6, the J gene TRBJ1-5; tentatively, D is TRBD1 (6 bases). V lost 2 bases and J 3 bases, leaving 9 bases between the germline ends. This CDR3 region has 14 residues. The germline V gene encodes CDR1 SGHDT and CDR2 YYEEEE. The CDR3 loop is CASSFGDNNQPQHF. The CDR3, as DNA: TGTGCCAGCAGCTTCGGGGACAACAATCAGCCCCAGCATTTT.

V and J are TRBV4-1 and TRBJ1-4; no reliable D call. From germline, CDR1 is MGHRA and CDR2 YSYEKL. Trimming stripped 3 bases from V and 0 bases from J, with 14 bases between. This CDR3 region has 17 residues. This chain's CDR3 is CASSQQARASTNEKLFF. DNA for the CDR3: TGCGCCAGCAGCCAGCAGGCCCGAGCCTCAACTAATGAAAAACTGTTTTTT.